The rows below give T cell receptor beta chains drawn from one sample of a study of blood T cell repertoires in COVID-19. Some clones are missing from TCRdb's copy, which holds only in-frame ones; the method was immunoSEQ multiplex PCR. This table has hundreds of thousands of clones, 70% to 90% appearing once. Sequenced sample: PBMCs or T cells enriched from blood (not recorded which). The receptors stem from a woman aged 18-30 years with acute COVID-19. CDR3s include the opening cysteine and the closing phenylalanine or tryptophan. The order of the fields is J gene, D gene, clone size, V gene, CDR3 protein, CDR3 DNA. D genes are given only for firm matches. Size is stated for part of the rows, as once, few or many counts, or as a class when the clone is expanded.

j_gene: TRBJ1-6; d_gene: -; abundance: once; v_gene: TRBV2; CDR3aa: CASVSPAYNSPLHF; CDR3nt: TGTGCCAGCGTGAGCCCGGCCTATAATTCACCCCTCCACTTT
j_gene: TRBJ2-5; d_gene: TRBD2; abundance: -; v_gene: TRBV13; CDR3aa: CASSLDSGETQYF; CDR3nt: TGTGCCAGCAGCTTAGATAGCGGGGAGACCCAGTACTTC
j_gene: TRBJ2-1; d_gene: -; abundance: -; v_gene: TRBV2; CDR3aa: CVQRNYNEQFF; CDR3nt: TGTGTCCAGCGGAACTACAATGAGCAGTTCTTC
j_gene: TRBJ1-6; d_gene: TRBD1; abundance: -; v_gene: TRBV10-2; CDR3aa: CASHRGENSPLHF; CDR3nt: TGCGCCAGCCACAGGGGGGAGAATTCACCCCTCCACTTT
j_gene: TRBJ2-1; d_gene: TRBD2; abundance: -; v_gene: TRBV10-1; CDR3aa: CASSETRTSGRSRDEQFF; CDR3nt: TGCGCCAGCAGTGAGACCCGCACTAGCGGGAGGAGTAGGGATGAGCAGTTCTTC
j_gene: TRBJ1-4; d_gene: -; abundance: -; v_gene: TRBV4-1; CDR3aa: CASSARLGEKLFF; CDR3nt: TGCGCCAGCAGCGCCCGACTAGGGGAAAAACTGTTTTTT
j_gene: TRBJ2-1; d_gene: -; abundance: -; v_gene: TRBV5-5; CDR3aa: CASSPGVYNEQFF; CDR3nt: TGTGCCAGCAGCCCCGGGGTATACAATGAGCAGTTCTTC
j_gene: TRBJ2-5; d_gene: -; abundance: -; v_gene: TRBV6-5; CDR3aa: CASRPLEKETQYF; CDR3nt: TGTGCCAGCAGGCCGCTAGAAAAAGAGACCCAGTACTTC
j_gene: TRBJ1-3; d_gene: -; abundance: -; v_gene: TRBV3-1/TRBV3-2; CDR3aa: CASSPDWGNTIYF; CDR3nt: TGTGCCAGCAGCCCGGACTGGGGAAACACCATATATTTT
j_gene: TRBJ1-2; d_gene: -; abundance: -; v_gene: TRBV3-1/TRBV3-2; CDR3aa: CASSQENLNSPYGYTF; CDR3nt: TGTGCCAGCAGCCAAGAGAATTTAAACAGCCCCTATGGCTACACCTTC
j_gene: TRBJ2-4; d_gene: -; abundance: -; v_gene: TRBV28; CDR3aa: CASSSATGGGRPIQYF; CDR3nt: TGTGCCAGCAGTTCAGCTACAGGGGGCGGGAGGCCCATTCAGTACTTC
j_gene: TRBJ2-2; d_gene: -; abundance: few; v_gene: TRBV3-1/TRBV3-2; CDR3aa: CASSQTQLAYTGELFF; CDR3nt: TGTGCCAGCAGCCAAACCCAGCTAGCGTACACCGGGGAGCTGTTTTTT
j_gene: TRBJ1-3; d_gene: -; abundance: -; v_gene: TRBV2; CDR3aa: CASSDLQAFSGNTIYF; CDR3nt: TGTGCCAGCAGTGACTTGCAGGCTTTCTCTGGAAACACCATATATTTT
j_gene: TRBJ2-7; d_gene: TRBD1; abundance: -; v_gene: TRBV5-6; CDR3aa: CASSPRDSTYEQYF; CDR3nt: TGTGCCAGCAGCCCCCGGGACAGTACCTACGAGCAGTACTTC
j_gene: TRBJ2-2; d_gene: -; abundance: few; v_gene: TRBV3-1/TRBV3-2; CDR3aa: CASSQGGPGELFF; CDR3nt: TGTGCCAGCAGCCAAGGAGGGCCCGGGGAGCTGTTTTTT
j_gene: TRBJ1-1; d_gene: TRBD1; abundance: -; v_gene: TRBV19; CDR3aa: CASSKPDRGRGAFF; CDR3nt: TGTGCCAGTAGTAAGCCGGACAGGGGGCGCGGAGCTTTCTTT
j_gene: TRBJ2-1; d_gene: -; abundance: -; v_gene: TRBV4-2; CDR3aa: CASVGLGRGNEQFF; CDR3nt: TGTGCCAGCGTCGGACTCGGGCGGGGAAATGAGCAGTTCTTC